This entry describes one T cell receptor beta chain. Its antigen is not identified. Trimming removed 4 bases at V and 3 bases at J, with 7 bases between. The CDR3 runs 12 residues. The V gene's germline CDR1 is SGHTA and CDR2 FQGNSA. The source of the sample is a study of T cell responses to AZD1222 COVID-19 vaccine. Study overall: Doses given second, at about 4 or about 12 weeks, were pooled.

Findings of the study overall: Spike-specific TCR breadth and depth rose after two AZD1222 doses. Repertoires were obtained only post-peak T cell response.

Using immunoSEQ multiplex PCR, the repertoire was profiled, and TCRdb retains in-frame clones only, with some absent. Among some 120,000 clones listed, approximately 93% were seen once. The starting material was peripheral blood, obtained on day 0 of AZD1222 vaccination. The chain is built from TRBV7-2 and TRBJ2-7; maybe TRBD2 (5 bases). The source is an adult in good health. The CDR3 nucleotides read TGTGCCAGCAGCTCAGACTACTACGAGCAGTACTTC. Residues: CASSSDYYEQYF.